The 30 T cell receptor beta chains given below trace back to one sample, sequenced in a study of T cell changes during pregnancy in multiple sclerosis. Sequencing was performed with immunoSEQ multiplex PCR; in TCRdb, only in-frame clones are kept and a portion is missing. The table records 75,000 to 80,000 clones, 85% to 95% of them present only once. The sample in question was peripheral blood, obtained in the second trimester of pregnancy. The source of these receptors is a female donor in good health, enrolled as a control in a pregnancy study.

The chain has TRBV16 and TRBJ1-5, with a tentative D call TRBD1 (5 bases). This CDR3 has 16 amino acids. Germline V gene lookup returns CDR1 KGHSY and CDR2 FQNENV. V lost 4 bases and J lost 4, with 17 bases in between. The CDR3 DNA follows: TGTGCCAGCAGCCTACTATTCTTAGACAGTAATCAGCCCCAGCATTTT. It encodes CASSLLFLDSNQPQHF.

V gene TRBV5-6 combines with J gene TRBJ1-2; no clear D gene. This CDR3 contains 13 residues. The ends were cut back, 6 bases at V and 0 bases at J, with 9 bases in the middle. Germline V lookup: CDR1 SGHDT, CDR2 YYEEEE. CDR3: CASKTRANYGYTF. The CDR3 bases are TGTGCCAGCAAGACTCGGGCTAACTATGGCTACACCTTC.

The chain is built from TRBV5-1 and TRBJ2-7; perhaps TRBD1 as D (5 bases). With 4 bases removed from V and 5 bases from J, the gap between germline ends came to 10 bases. Germline V lookup: CDR1 SGHRS, CDR2 YFSETQ. The CDR3 runs 12 residues. CDR3 bases: TGCGCCAGCAGCCGGACGACAGACGAGCAGTACTTC. This translates into CASSRTTDEQYF.

V is TRBV7-9 and J is TRBJ1-1; D is unclear. Trimming cost V 1 base and J 1 base, with 7 bases left between them. Germline CDR1 reads SEHNR; CDR2 reads FQNEAQ (reference sequence). CDR3 length: 14 amino acids. CDR3 amino acids: CASSLEAGNTEAFF. DNA of the CDR3: TGTGCCAGCAGCTTAGAAGCAGGGAACACTGAAGCTTTCTTT.

V usage is TRBV5-6 and J usage is TRBJ1-1, with TRBD1 matching over 8 bases. J was trimmed by 5 bases and V by 6 bases; bases with no gene match: 9. There are 14 residues in the CDR3. Per germline, CDR1 SGHDT and CDR2 YYEEEE. The CDR3 sequence is CASIETGVITEAFF. In DNA form, the CDR3 reads TGTGCCAGCATTGAGACAGGGGTTATAACTGAAGCTTTCTTT.

The chain links TRBV30 to TRBJ1-6, with a tentative D call TRBD1 (6 bases). The CDR3 runs to 17 residues. Trimming took off 2 bases at V and 10 bases at J, with 24 bases between the two ends. CDR1 is GTSNPN, CDR2 SVGIG, per germline (reference sequence). The CDR3: CAWSPTQGRFVNSPLHF. CDR3 sequence (DNA): TGTGCCTGGAGTCCGACACAGGGTAGATTTGTAAACTCACCCCTCCACTTT.

The chain combines TRBV19 with TRBJ2-7; D possibly corresponds to TRBD2 (6 bases). Germline V lookup: CDR1 LNHDA, CDR2 SQIVND (reference sequence). V lost 6 bases, J lost 4 bases, and 25 bases lay in between. This CDR3 comprises 17 residues. The CDR3, as DNA: TGTGCCAGTAGCACGGGGGAGAGGGATAGGTATCAATACGAGCAGTACTTC. Translation gives CASSTGERDRYQYEQYF.

The CDR3: CATSRVWTAFLEQFF. Here the CDR3 DNA reads TGTGCCACCAGCAGAGTCTGGACAGCGTTTCTGGAGCAGTTCTTC. The genes are TRBV15 and TRBJ2-1; D is perhaps TRBD1 (6 bases). Germline-derived CDR1 and CDR2 are LNHNV and YYDKDF (reference sequence). The CDR3 consists of 15 residues. V shed 1 base and J shed 10 bases, with 17 bases lying between them.

The chain is built from TRBV11-2 and TRBJ2-7; D possibly corresponds to TRBD2 (6 bases). The CDR3 contains 14 residues. The germline V gene encodes CDR1 SGHAT and CDR2 FQNNGV. The V end was cut by 3 bases, the J end by 3 bases, with 12 bases between. For the CDR3, the DNA is TGTGCCAGCAGCTTGGGGCAGGGAGGCTACGAGCAGTACTTC. It translates to CASSLGQGGYEQYF.

The chain employs TRBV7-2 and TRBJ2-6; possibly TRBD1 for D (5 bases). The V gene lost 1 base and the J gene lost 1 base, with 8 bases spanning the gap. This CDR3 has 16 amino acids. Germline CDR1 SGHTA, CDR2 FQGNSA. The CDR3 sequence: CASSLEGSSGANVLTF. DNA for the CDR3: TGTGCCAGCAGCTTAGAGGGGTCGTCTGGGGCCAACGTCCTGACTTTC.

The chain links TRBV4-1 to TRBJ1-5; 9 bases fit TRBD1. The CDR3 has 15 amino acids. J gave up 6 bases and V 4 bases, and 7 bases lay outside the gene matches. Looked up from germline, CDR1 is MGHRA and CDR2 is YSYEKL. The CDR3 reads CASSLRTGESQPQHF. CDR3 nucleotides: TGCGCCAGCAGCCTGAGGACAGGGGAGAGTCAGCCCCAGCATTTT.

This rearrangement joins TRBV9 to TRBJ2-2; TRBD2 is a possible D gene (5 bases). In germline, CDR1 is SGDLS, CDR2 YYNGEE. V lost 3 bases and J 3 bases, leaving 9 bases between the germline ends. CDR3 length: 14 residues. CDR3 sequence: CASSAEGYTGELFF. As DNA, the CDR3 is TGTGCCAGCAGCGCCGAGGGATACACCGGGGAGCTGTTTTTT. Full variable domain (missing parts from reference TRBV9 and TRBJ2-2): DSGVTQTPKHLITATGQRVTLRCSPRSGDLSVYWYQQSLDQGLQFLIQYYNGEERAKGNILERFSAQQFPDLHSELNLSSLELGDSALYFCASSAEGYTGELFFGEGSRLTVL.

The rearrangement links TRBV6-1 to TRBJ1-4, with 8 bases lining up with TRBD1. The CDR3 contains 16 residues. Trimming took 2 bases from V and 5 from J; bases not matched to a gene: 7. In germline, CDR1 is MNHNS, CDR2 SASEGT. CDR3 in DNA: TGTGCCAGCAGTGAAAGGTGGACAGGGTCGAATGAAAAACTGTTTTTT. Amino acids: CASSERWTGSNEKLFF.

The chain has TRBV9 and TRBJ1-2; 7 bases fit TRBD1. This CDR3 is built from 14 residues. CDR1 is SGDLS and CDR2 is YYNGEE in the germline V gene. Trimming at V came to 4 bases and at J to 1 base, leaving 4 bases not matched to a gene. The CDR3 reads CASSQTGVNYGYTF. In DNA, the CDR3 is TGTGCCAGCAGCCAAACAGGGGTTAACTATGGCTACACCTTC.

V gene TRBV6-5 combines with J gene TRBJ1-1; TRBD1 might be the D (5 bases). Between the trimmed V and J ends, which lost 0 bases and 4 bases, there was a span of 9 bases. The CDR3 spans 14 residues. Germline CDR1 and CDR2: MNHEY and SVGAGI. In nucleotides, the CDR3 is TGTGCCAGCAGTTACTCGAGACAGTCCACTGAAGCTTTCTTT. This translates into CASSYSRQSTEAFF.

The chain combines TRBV4-3 with TRBJ1-1, with D tentatively TRBD1 (6 bases). Per germline, CDR1 LGHNA and CDR2 YSLEER. CDR3 length: 17 amino acids. V was shortened by 1 base and J by 3 bases, with 18 bases between the two germline ends. The CDR3 here is CASSQGQGLGKYTEAFF. The DNA for the CDR3 is TGCGCCAGCAGCCAAGGCCAGGGGTTGGGGAAGTACACTGAAGCTTTCTTT.

V and J are TRBV19 and TRBJ1-2; maybe TRBD1 (5 bases). V lost 1 base to trimming and J lost 4 bases, with 13 bases between them. The CDR3 has 15 residues. Germline CDR1 is LNHDA and CDR2 is SQIVND (reference sequence). DNA for the CDR3: TGTGCCAGTAGTATAGGGGTCGTCGGGGGCTATGGCTACACCTTC. This gives the protein CASSIGVVGGYGYTF.

CDR3 in amino acids: CASSLTPTGGGGNTIYF. The CDR3 coding sequence is TGTGCCAGCAGCTTAACCCCCACAGGGGGCGGTGGAAACACCATATATTTT. The rearrangement uses TRBV7-2 and TRBJ1-3; 9 nucleotides line up with TRBD1. The V segment lost 2 bases and the J segment 3 bases; nucleotides outside the gene matches: 8. This CDR3 has 17 amino acids. Germline CDR1 and CDR2: SGHTA and FQGNSA. The variable domain in full, completed from reference TRBV7-2 and TRBJ1-3, reads GAGVSQSPSNKVTEKGKDVELRCDPISGHTALYWYRQSLGQGLEFLIYFQGNSAPDKSGLPSDRFSAERTGGSVSTLTIQRTQQEDSAVYLCASSLTPTGGGGNTIYFGEGSWLTVV.

The V and J genes are TRBV7-9 and TRBJ2-3; tentatively, D is TRBD1 (6 bases). The CDR3 contains 15 residues. V was cut by 5 bases and J by 2 bases, with 14 bases left in between. Germline CDR1 reads SEHNR; CDR2 reads FQNEAQ (reference sequence). Here the CDR3 DNA reads TGTGCCAGCAGCAACCCCGGGACACCCACAGATACGCAGTATTTT. Translated: CASSNPGTPTDTQYF.

The chain couples TRBV27 to TRBJ1-6, with a possible D match to TRBD1 (5 bases). V lost 0 bases and J 7 bases, leaving 13 bases between the germline ends. Germline CDR1 is MNHEY and CDR2 is SMNVEV (reference sequence). The CDR3 covers 16 residues. The CDR3 nucleotides are TGTGCCAGCAGTTTATCCGGCGGGACGACAAATTCACCCCTCCACTTT. This translates into CASSLSGGTTNSPLHF.

The CDR3 sequence is CASSLSWGGGNIQYF. DNA of the CDR3: TGCGCCAGCAGCCTTTCTTGGGGCGGTGGGAACATTCAGTACTTC. J is TRBJ2-4 and V is TRBV4-1; weak D call: TRBD1 (5 bases). V was shortened by 4 bases and J by 7 bases, with 17 bases between the two germline ends. The CDR3 consists of 15 residues. Germline CDR1 is MGHRA and CDR2 is YSYEKL.

The chain carries TRBV14 and TRBJ2-7; 9 positions agree with TRBD1. The V segment lost 0 bases and the J segment 5 bases; nucleotides outside the gene matches: 11. This CDR3 has 17 residues. From germline, CDR1 is SGHDN and CDR2 FVKESK. The CDR3 loop is CASSQEVAGTGPDEQYF. The CDR3 DNA reads TGTGCCAGCAGCCAAGAGGTAGCTGGGACAGGGCCCGACGAGCAGTACTTC. Drawing the rest from reference TRBV14 and TRBJ2-7, the complete variable domain is EAGVTQFPSHSVIEKGQTVTLRCDPISGHDNLYWYRRVMGKEIKFLLHFVKESKQDESGMPNNRFLAERTGGTYSTLKVQPAELEDSGVYFCASSQEVAGTGPDEQYFGPGTRLTVT.

The rearrangement joins TRBV9 to TRBJ2-3, with a possible D match to TRBD2 (5 bases). In germline, CDR1 is SGDLS, CDR2 YYNGEE. V was trimmed by 3 bases and J by 2 bases, leaving 10 bases between them. The CDR3 is 14 residues long. CDR3 sequence (DNA): TGTGCCAGCAGCGCTAGGACTTACACAGATACGCAGTATTTT. Translated, it gives CASSARTYTDTQYF.

The chain links TRBV27 to TRBJ2-5, with D possibly matching TRBD2 (7 bases). The CDR3 contains 16 residues. Trimming removed 2 bases at V and 4 bases at J, with 17 bases between. Germline V gene data show CDR1 as MNHEY and CDR2 as SMNVEV (reference sequence). The CDR3 nucleotides are TGTGCCAGCAGTTTAGGGGCGGGGGCCGTAGGAGAGACCCAGTACTTC. This encodes CASSLGAGAVGETQYF.

The gene calls are TRBV14 and TRBJ1-1, with D possibly TRBD1 on 5 matching bases. Looked up from germline, CDR1 is SGHDN and CDR2 is FVKESK. The V and J ends lost 0 bases and 0 bases respectively, with 14 bases between them. The CDR3 loop spans 17 amino acids. CDR3 sequence (DNA): TGTGCCAGCAGCCAAGAACGTTTAGGGGCTTTGAACACTGAAGCTTTCTTT. Translation: CASSQERLGALNTEAFF.

The V and J genes are TRBV9 and TRBJ2-3; D is ambiguous. CDR1 and CDR2 from the germline V gene are SGDLS and YYNGEE. Between the trimmed V and J ends, which lost 4 bases and 0 bases, there was a span of 3 bases. The CDR3 consists of 12 residues. CDR3 DNA: TGTGCCAGCAGCTCTAGCACAGATACGCAGTATTTT. This gives the protein CASSSSTDTQYF.

This clone turned up a few times. The chain carries TRBV19 and TRBJ1-5; TRBD1 matches at 7 bases. Germline V gene sequence: CDR1 LNHDA, CDR2 SQIVND (reference sequence). V trimming: 5 bases; J trimming: 7 bases; junction bases outside the gene matches: 5. The CDR3 spans 13 residues. CDR3 DNA sequence: TGTGCCAGTAGTGACAGGGCGCAACAGCCCCAGCATTTT. This codes for CASSDRAQQPQHF.

The CDR3 coding sequence is TGTGCCAGCAGCTCCGCGGTAGAGAACTATGGCTACACCTTC. Translation gives CASSSAVENYGYTF. The chain couples TRBV21-1 to TRBJ1-2. TRBV21-1 represents a pseudogene. There are 14 residues in the CDR3.

The chain carries TRBV19 and TRBJ1-6, with D possibly matching TRBD1 (6 bases). The CDR3 length is 15 residues. V lost 10 bases and J lost 7, with 20 bases in between. Germline V gives CDR1 LNHDA, CDR2 SQIVND (reference sequence). Here the CDR3 DNA reads TGTGCCACCACTATACAGGGCGCCCCGAATTCACCCCTCCACTTT. Protein: CATTIQGAPNSPLHF.

V usage is TRBV7-3 and J usage is TRBJ2-1; 16 bases agree with TRBD2. Germline V gene sequence: CDR1 SGHTA, CDR2 FQGTGA. This CDR3 is 15 amino acids long. V dropped 5 bases and J dropped 12; count of bases not matched to a gene: 7. CDR3 amino acids: CASSLGTSGGATQFF. The CDR3 DNA reads as TGTGCCAGCAGCCTAGGGACTAGCGGGGGGGCCACGCAGTTCTTC.